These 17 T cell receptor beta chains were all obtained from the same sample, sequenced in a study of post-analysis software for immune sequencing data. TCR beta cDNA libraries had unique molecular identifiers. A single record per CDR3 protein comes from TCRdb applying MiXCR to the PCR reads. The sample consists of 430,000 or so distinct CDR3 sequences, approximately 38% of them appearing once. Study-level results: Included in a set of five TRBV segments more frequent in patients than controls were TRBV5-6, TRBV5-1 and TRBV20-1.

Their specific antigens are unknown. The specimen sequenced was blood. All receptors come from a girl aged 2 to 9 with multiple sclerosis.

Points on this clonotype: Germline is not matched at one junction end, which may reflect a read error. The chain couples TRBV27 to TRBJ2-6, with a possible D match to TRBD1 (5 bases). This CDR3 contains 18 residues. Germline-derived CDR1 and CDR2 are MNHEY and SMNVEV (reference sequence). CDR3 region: CASRQGTTRYSGANVRTF. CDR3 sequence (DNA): TGTGCCAGCAGGCAGGGCACAACTCGTTACTCTGGGGCCAACGTCCGGACTTTC. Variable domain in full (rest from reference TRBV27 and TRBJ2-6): EAQVTQNPRYLITVTGKKLTVTCSQNMNHEYMSWYRQDPGLGLRQIYYSMNVEVTDKGDVPEGYKVSRKEKRNFPLILESPSPNQTSLYFCASRQGTTRYSGANVRTFGAGSRLTVL.

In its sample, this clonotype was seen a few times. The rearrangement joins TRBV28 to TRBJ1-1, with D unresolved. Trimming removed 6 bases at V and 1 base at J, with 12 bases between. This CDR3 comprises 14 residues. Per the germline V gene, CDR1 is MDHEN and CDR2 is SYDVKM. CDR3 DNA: TGTGCCAGCAGCGCATCATGGGCGAACACTGAAGCTTTCTTT. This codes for CASSASWANTEAFF.

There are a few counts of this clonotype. CDR3 nucleotides: TGTGCCAGCAGTGCGCCCGGGACAGGGTTGCGGCAGTACTTC. Its protein product is CASSAPGTGLRQYF. The rearrangement links TRBV2 to TRBJ2-5, with 9 bases identical to TRBD1. The CDR3 covers 14 residues. Germline CDR1 is SNHLY and CDR2 is FYNNEI. V gave up 4 bases and J gave up 11 bases; unmatched junction bases: 11. Filled out from reference TRBV2 and TRBJ2-5, the complete variable domain reads EPEVTQTPSHQVTQMGQEVILRCVPISNHLYFYWYRQILGQKVEFLVSFYNNEISEKSEIFDDQFSVERPDGSNFTLKIRSTKLEDSAMYFCASSAPGTGLRQYFGPGTRLLVL.

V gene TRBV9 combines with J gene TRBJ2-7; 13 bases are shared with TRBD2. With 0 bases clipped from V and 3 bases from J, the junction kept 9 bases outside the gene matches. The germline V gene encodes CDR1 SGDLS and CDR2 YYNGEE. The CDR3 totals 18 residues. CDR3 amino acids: CASSVGTSGSPLVYEQYF. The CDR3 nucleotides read TGTGCCAGCAGCGTAGGGACTAGCGGGAGCCCACTCGTCTACGAGCAGTACTTC.

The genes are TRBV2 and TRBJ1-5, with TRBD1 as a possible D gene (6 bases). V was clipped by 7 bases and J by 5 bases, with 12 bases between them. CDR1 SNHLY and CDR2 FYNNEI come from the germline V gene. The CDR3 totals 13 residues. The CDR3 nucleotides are TGTGCCAGCAAGGTACAGGGATATCAGCCCCAGCATTTT. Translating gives CASKVQGYQPQHF.

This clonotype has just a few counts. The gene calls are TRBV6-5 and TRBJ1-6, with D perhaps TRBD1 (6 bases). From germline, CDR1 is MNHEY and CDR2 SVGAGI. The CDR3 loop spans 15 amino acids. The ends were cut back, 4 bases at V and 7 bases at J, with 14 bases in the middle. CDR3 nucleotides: TGTGCCAGCAGTTCTAGGACAGTCAACAATTCACCCCTCCACTTT. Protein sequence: CASSSRTVNNSPLHF.

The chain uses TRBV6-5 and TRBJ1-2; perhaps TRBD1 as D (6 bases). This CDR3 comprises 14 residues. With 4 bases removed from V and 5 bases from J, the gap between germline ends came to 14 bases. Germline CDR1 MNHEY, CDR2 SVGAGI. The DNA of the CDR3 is TGTGCCAGCAGTTTTCTGACAGGAACTTATGGCTACACCTTC. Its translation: CASSFLTGTYGYTF.

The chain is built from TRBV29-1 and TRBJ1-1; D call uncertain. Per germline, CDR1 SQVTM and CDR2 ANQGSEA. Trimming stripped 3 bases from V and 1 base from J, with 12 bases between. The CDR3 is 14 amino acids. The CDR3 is CSVDIRGGNTEAFF. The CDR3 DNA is TGCAGCGTTGATATCCGAGGCGGGAACACTGAAGCTTTCTTT.

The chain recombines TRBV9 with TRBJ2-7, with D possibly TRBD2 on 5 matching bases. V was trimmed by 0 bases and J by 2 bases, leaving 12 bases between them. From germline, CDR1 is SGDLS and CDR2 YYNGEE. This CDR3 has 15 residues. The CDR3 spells CASSVGVTGTYEQYF. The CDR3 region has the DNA TGTGCCAGCAGCGTAGGCGTAACGGGGACCTACGAGCAGTACTTC.

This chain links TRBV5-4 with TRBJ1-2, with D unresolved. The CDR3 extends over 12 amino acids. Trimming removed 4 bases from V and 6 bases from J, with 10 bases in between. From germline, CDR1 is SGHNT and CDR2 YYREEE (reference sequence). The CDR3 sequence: CASSLKTDGYTF. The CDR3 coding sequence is TGTGCCAGCAGCCTAAAGACCGATGGCTACACCTTC.

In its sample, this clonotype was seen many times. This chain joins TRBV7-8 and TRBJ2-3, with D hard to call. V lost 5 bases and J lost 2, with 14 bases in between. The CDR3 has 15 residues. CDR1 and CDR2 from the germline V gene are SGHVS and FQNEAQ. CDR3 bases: TGTGCCAGCAGCCTAATGGGGATTATCACAGATACGCAGTATTTT. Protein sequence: CASSLMGIITDTQYF.

The DNA for the CDR3 is TGTGCCAGCAGTTACGAGGTGACTAGCTGGGGGCCCTTTGGTACCGATACGCAGTATTTT. It yields the protein CASSYEVTSWGPFGTDTQYF. V usage is TRBV6-2 or TRBV6-3 and J usage is TRBJ2-3; tentatively, D is TRBD2 (7 bases). This CDR3 has 20 residues. Deletions cut 2 bases from V and 6 bases from J, with 30 bases between. Germline loops: CDR1 MNHEY, CDR2 SVGEGT.

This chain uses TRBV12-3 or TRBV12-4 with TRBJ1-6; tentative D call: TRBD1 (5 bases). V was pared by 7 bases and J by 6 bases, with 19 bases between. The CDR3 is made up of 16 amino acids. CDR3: CASTRDGTGANSPLHF. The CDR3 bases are TGTGCCAGCACCAGGGACGGCACCGGGGCTAATTCACCCCTCCACTTT.

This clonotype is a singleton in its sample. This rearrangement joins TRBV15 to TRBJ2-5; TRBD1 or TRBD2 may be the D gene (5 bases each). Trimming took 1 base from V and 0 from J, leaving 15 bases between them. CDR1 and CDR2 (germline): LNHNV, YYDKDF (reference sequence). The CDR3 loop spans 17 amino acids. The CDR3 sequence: CATSRGGTGPNQETQYF. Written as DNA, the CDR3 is TGTGCCACCAGCAGAGGAGGGACGGGGCCAAACCAAGAGACCCAGTACTTC.

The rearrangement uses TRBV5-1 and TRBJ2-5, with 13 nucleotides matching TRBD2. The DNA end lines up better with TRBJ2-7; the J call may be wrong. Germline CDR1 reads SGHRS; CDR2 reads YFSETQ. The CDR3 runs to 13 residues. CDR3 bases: TGCGCCAGCAGTGGACTAGCGGGAGTCGAGCAGTACTTC. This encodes CASSGLAGVEQYF.

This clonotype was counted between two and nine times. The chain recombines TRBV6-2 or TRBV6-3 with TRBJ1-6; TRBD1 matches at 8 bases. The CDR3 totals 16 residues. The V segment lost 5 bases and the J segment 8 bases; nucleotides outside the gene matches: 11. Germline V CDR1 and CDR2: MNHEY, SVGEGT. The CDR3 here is CASSRRTGRLDSPLHF. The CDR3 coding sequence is TGTGCCAGCAGTCGTCGGACAGGGAGATTGGATTCACCCCTCCACTTT.

In DNA form, the CDR3 reads TGTGCCAGCAGCGATCAACAGGATTCACCCCTCCACTTT. This encodes CASSDQQDSPLHF. The genes are TRBV9 and TRBJ1-6, with D perhaps matching TRBD1 (5 bases). Trimming took off 3 bases at V and 8 bases at J, with 9 bases between the two ends. This CDR3 is built from 13 residues. CDR1 and CDR2 (germline): SGDLS, YYNGEE.